These 31 T cell receptor beta chains were sequenced from one sample in a study of T cell responses to AZD1222 COVID-19 vaccine. Sequencing was performed with immunoSEQ multiplex PCR; in TCRdb, only in-frame clones are kept and a portion is missing. The sample carries approximately 130,000 clones, approximately 91% recorded once. The sample in question was peripheral blood, obtained 28 days after the second AZD1222 dose. The source is an adult who received the AZD1222 COVID-19 vaccine.

This chain connects TRBV5-1 to TRBJ1-1; perhaps TRBD1 as D (6 bases). The CDR3 covers 14 residues. Trimming removed 3 bases from V and 3 bases from J, with 12 bases in between. Per the germline V gene, CDR1 is SGHRS and CDR2 is YFSETQ. CDR3 coding DNA: TGCGCCAGCAGCTCACAGGGCTGGGACACTGAAGCTTTCTTT. Its protein product is CASSSQGWDTEAFF. The whole variable domain, filled in from reference TRBV5-1 and TRBJ1-1, reads KAGVTQTPRYLIKTRGQQVTLSCSPISGHRSVSWYQQTPGQGLQFLFEYFSETQRNKGNFPGRFSGRQFSNSRSEMNVSTLELGDSALYLCASSSQGWDTEAFFGQGTRLTVV.

This clone was recorded only once. CDR3 loop: CASSLGVAGGPYNEQFF. The CDR3 nucleotides read TGTGCCAGCAGCTTGGGGGTAGCGGGAGGGCCCTACAATGAGCAGTTCTTC. The chain recombines TRBV11-2 with TRBJ2-1; 11 positions match TRBD2. CDR3 length: 17 residues. J was trimmed by 2 bases and V by 3 bases; bases with no gene match: 6. The germline V gene encodes CDR1 SGHAT and CDR2 FQNNGV. The variable domain in full, with the rest retrieved from reference TRBV11-2 and TRBJ2-1, is EAGVAQSPRYKIIEKRQSVAFWCNPISGHATLYWYQQILGQGPKLLIQFQNNGVVDDSQLPKDRFSAERLKGVDSTLKIQPAKLEDSAVYLCASSLGVAGGPYNEQFFGPGTRLTVL.

The rearrangement uses TRBV25-1 and TRBJ2-1, with TRBD2 matching over 12 bases. CDR3 length: 16 residues. The J segment lost 9 bases and the V segment lost 8 bases, leaving 14 bases of the junction unmatched. CDR1 is MGHDK and CDR2 is SYGVNS in the germline V gene. CDR3 region: CASQSLAGGPLGEQFF. CDR3 DNA sequence: TGTGCCAGCCAGAGCCTAGCGGGAGGGCCGTTAGGTGAGCAGTTCTTC.

A few counts support this clone. V usage is TRBV30 and J usage is TRBJ2-7; 8 nucleotides align to TRBD2. The CDR3 contains 12 residues. CDR1 is GTSNPN, CDR2 SVGIG, per germline (reference sequence). The V and J ends lost 8 bases and 6 bases, in that order; junction bases with no gene match: 9. CDR3 bases: TGTGCCATATATCGGGGGGGGCGCGAGCAGTACTTC. Protein sequence: CAIYRGGREQYF.

The J gene is TRBJ1-2, the V gene TRBV4-3; D remains unclear. Trimming pared 0 bases from V and 0 bases from J, leaving 8 bases between. Germline V lookup: CDR1 LGHNA, CDR2 YSLEER. The CDR3 runs to 15 residues. Here the CDR3 reads CASSQDRAANYGYTF. In nucleotides, the CDR3 is TGCGCCAGCAGCCAAGATAGGGCAGCTAACTATGGCTACACCTTC.

This chain connects TRBV7-2 to TRBJ2-1, with 15 bases identical to TRBD2. V was clipped by 5 bases and J by 8 bases; unmatched bases: 7. CDR3 size: 16 residues. In germline, CDR1 is SGHTA, CDR2 FQGNSA. The CDR3 region has the DNA TGTGCCAGCAGCACGCAGGGACTAGCGGGGGGCCATGAGCAGTTCTTC. It specifies CASSTQGLAGGHEQFF.

The genes are TRBV7-6 and TRBJ1-1, with no clear D. The germline V and J ends were trimmed by 0 bases and 5 bases, with 7 bases remaining between them. This CDR3 is built from 13 residues. Per the germline V gene, CDR1 is SGHVS and CDR2 is FNYEAQ. The CDR3 sequence: CASSLAGRTEAFF. The CDR3 DNA sequence: TGTGCCAGCAGCTTAGCTGGCAGGACTGAAGCTTTCTTT.

V is TRBV28 and J is TRBJ2-7; D may be TRBD1 (6 bases). V lost 2 bases to trimming and J lost 5 bases, with 16 bases between them. CDR1 and CDR2 from the germline V gene are MDHEN and SYDVKM. The CDR3 contains 15 residues. DNA for the CDR3: TGTGCCAGCAGTTTACTCCCGGGACATCCCAACGAGCAGTACTTC. It is translated as CASSLLPGHPNEQYF.

This chain links TRBV4-2 with TRBJ2-2, with 7 bases that match TRBD2. V lost 6 bases and J lost 0; bases outside the gene matches: 7. The V gene's germline CDR1 is LGHNA and CDR2 YNFKEQ. CDR3 size: 16 residues. This CDR3 reads CASRRLGGSNTGELFF. Written as DNA, the CDR3 is TGTGCCAGCAGACGACTCGGGGGGTCGAACACCGGGGAGCTGTTTTTT.

The chain has TRBV5-4 and TRBJ2-2; 7 bases are a match to TRBD2. The CDR3 is 16 residues long. Germline V gene lookup returns CDR1 SGHNT and CDR2 YYREEE (reference sequence). Germline trimming cut 0 bases from V and 5 bases from J; bases unmatched to any gene: 7. The CDR3 sequence: CASSLARGRGTGELFF. CDR3 nucleotides: TGTGCCAGCAGCTTGGCCAGAGGGCGGGGGACCGGGGAGCTGTTTTTT. The whole variable domain, remainder taken from reference TRBV5-4 and TRBJ2-2, is ETGVTQSPTHLIKTRGQQVTLRCSSQSGHNTVSWYQQALGQGPQFIFQYYREEENGRGNFPPRFSGLQFPNYSSELNVNALELDDSALYLCASSLARGRGTGELFFGEGSRLTVL.

The chain joins TRBV28 to TRBJ2-3, with D possibly being TRBD1 (6 bases). The CDR3 spans 15 residues. Trimming shortened V by 1 base and J by 2 bases, and 10 bases separated the two germline ends. CDR1 and CDR2 from the germline V gene are MDHEN and SYDVKM. CDR3 in amino acids: CASSLSGAHTDTQYF. CDR3 bases: TGTGCCAGCAGTTTATCAGGGGCCCACACAGATACGCAGTATTTT.

This sequence joins TRBV9 and TRBJ1-4; a possible D gene is TRBD1 (5 bases). The V gene's germline CDR1 is SGDLS and CDR2 YYNGEE. Trimming took off 0 bases at V and 5 bases at J, with 14 bases between the two ends. The CDR3 has 16 residues. The CDR3 here is CASSVVGGETNEKLFF. The CDR3 bases are TGTGCCAGCAGCGTAGTTGGAGGGGAAACGAATGAAAAACTGTTTTTT.

V and J are TRBV14 and TRBJ1-2; D is undetermined. The ends were cut back, 0 bases at V and 4 bases at J, with 6 bases in the middle. Germline CDR1 and CDR2: SGHDN and FVKESK. The length of the CDR3 is 13 residues. The CDR3 loop reads CASSQDRSYGYTF. CDR3 coding DNA: TGTGCCAGCAGCCAAGACAGGAGCTATGGCTACACCTTC.

This clone appeared a single time. V gene TRBV4-1 combines with J gene TRBJ2-7; 9 positions match TRBD1. J lost 4 bases, V lost 1 base, and 8 bases had no gene match. The germline CDR1 and CDR2 sequences are MGHRA and YSYEKL. The CDR3 consists of 16 residues. CDR3 loop: CASSQAGGQGIYEQYF. CDR3 nucleotides: TGCGCCAGCAGCCAAGCGGGAGGACAGGGGATTTACGAGCAGTACTTC.

The CDR3 coding sequence is TGTGCCAGTAGTATGGTCGTTCGACACCCTAGGGACAGGTCCTTGGAGCTGTTTTTT. Translating gives CASSMVVRHPRDRSLELFF. The chain couples TRBV19 to TRBJ2-2; 8 bases match TRBD1. CDR3 length: 19 residues. Germline V CDR1 and CDR2: LNHDA, SQIVND (reference sequence). The V gene end was trimmed by 3 bases and the J gene end by 10 bases; junction bases not matched to a gene: 22.

The V gene is TRBV5-1, the J gene TRBJ1-1; 8 bases map to TRBD1. Trimming removed 2 bases from V and 3 bases from J; junction bases left unmatched: 6. This CDR3 comprises 15 residues. Per the germline V gene, CDR1 is SGHRS and CDR2 is YFSETQ. The CDR3 DNA reads as TGCGCCAGCAGCTTCGGACAGGGCGGGTACACTGAAGCTTTCTTT. Protein product: CASSFGQGGYTEAFF.

The chain couples TRBV28 to TRBJ2-2, with 14 positions matching TRBD2. Germline CDR1 and CDR2: MDHEN and SYDVKM. V gave up 5 bases and J gave up 5 bases; unmatched junction bases: 10. The CDR3 consists of 18 residues. Here the CDR3 DNA reads TGTGCCAGCAGTATAACCTGGACTAGCGGGAGGCAAACCGGGGAGCTGTTTTTT. Translating gives CASSITWTSGRQTGELFF. Based on the CDR3 plus reference TRBV28 and TRBJ2-2, the full variable domain is DVKVTQSSRYLVKRTGEKVFLECVQDMDHENMFWYRQDPGLGLRLIYFSYDVKMKEKGDIPEGYSVSREKKERFSLILESASTNQTSMYLCASSITWTSGRQTGELFFGEGSRLTVL.

The chain uses TRBV24-1 and TRBJ2-1, with TRBD2 matching over 11 bases. V shed 2 bases, J shed 7 bases, and the junction held 15 bases outside the gene matches. CDR3 length equals 19 residues. Germline V gene data show CDR1 as KGHDR and CDR2 as SFDVKD. CDR3 residues: CATSDSHPTSGIRKNEQFF. Written as DNA, the CDR3 is TGTGCCACCAGTGATTCTCACCCGACTAGCGGGATAAGGAAGAATGAGCAGTTCTTC.

The chain recombines TRBV27 with TRBJ2-5; TRBD2 agrees at 8 bases. The V segment lost 3 bases and the J segment 4 bases; nucleotides outside the gene matches: 10. CDR1 MNHEY and CDR2 SMNVEV come from the germline V gene (reference sequence). The CDR3 spans 16 residues. The CDR3 sequence: CASSFSSGRGVETQYF. The CDR3 DNA reads as TGTGCCAGCAGTTTCTCTTCCGGGAGGGGAGTAGAGACCCAGTACTTC.

The rearrangement uses TRBV5-1 and TRBJ1-1; D call uncertain. This CDR3 is 19 amino acids long. Germline CDR1 and CDR2: SGHRS and YFSETQ. V was shortened by 0 bases and J by 0 bases, with 21 bases between the two germline ends. CDR3 region: CASSLDHRVGGVLNTEAFF. The CDR3 nucleotides read TGCGCCAGCAGCTTGGATCATAGGGTTGGTGGGGTATTGAACACTGAAGCTTTCTTT. The variable domain in full, with the rest retrieved from reference TRBV5-1 and TRBJ1-1, is KAGVTQTPRYLIKTRGQQVTLSCSPISGHRSVSWYQQTPGQGLQFLFEYFSETQRNKGNFPGRFSGRQFSNSRSEMNVSTLELGDSALYLCASSLDHRVGGVLNTEAFFGQGTRLTVV.

The rearrangement uses TRBV7-2 and TRBJ2-7; no firm D call. Germline V gene lookup returns CDR1 SGHTA and CDR2 FQGNSA. This CDR3 spans 15 amino acids. Deletions cut 2 bases from V and 6 bases from J, with 17 bases between. The CDR3 protein is CASSLISLSMAEQYF. The CDR3 nucleotides are TGTGCCAGCAGCTTAATATCTTTATCAATGGCCGAGCAGTACTTC. Together with reference TRBV7-2 and TRBJ2-7, the CDR3 gives the full variable domain: GAGVSQSPSNKVTEKGKDVELRCDPISGHTALYWYRQSLGQGLEFLIYFQGNSAPDKSGLPSDRFSAERTGGSVSTLTIQRTQQEDSAVYLCASSLISLSMAEQYFGPGTRLTVT.

The rearrangement uses TRBV7-2 and TRBJ2-7; the D is unclear. The CDR3 spans 13 residues. Germline V lookup: CDR1 SGHTA, CDR2 FQGNSA. V gave up 5 bases and J gave up 3 bases, with 11 bases separating them. The CDR3 reads CASSQGLGYEQYF. Here the CDR3 DNA reads TGTGCCAGCAGCCAAGGGCTGGGCTACGAGCAGTACTTC.

This chain uses TRBV7-2 with TRBJ2-3; 7 bases fit TRBD2. There are 15 residues in the CDR3. Germline V lookup: CDR1 SGHTA, CDR2 FQGNSA. J was trimmed by 5 bases and V by 2 bases; bases with no gene match: 7. CDR3: CASSLMSSGRDTQYF. DNA of the CDR3: TGTGCCAGCAGCTTAATGTCTAGCGGACGAGATACGCAGTATTTT. The variable domain in full, completed from reference TRBV7-2 and TRBJ2-3, reads GAGVSQSPSNKVTEKGKDVELRCDPISGHTALYWYRQSLGQGLEFLIYFQGNSAPDKSGLPSDRFSAERTGGSVSTLTIQRTQQEDSAVYLCASSLMSSGRDTQYFGPGTRLTVL.

The table lists this clone with a count of one. The chain has TRBV9 and TRBJ1-2; a possible D gene is TRBD1 (6 bases). The CDR3 loop spans 14 amino acids. V was clipped by 4 bases and J by 4 bases, with 14 bases between them. The germline V gene has CDR1 SGDLS and CDR2 YYNGEE. The CDR3 reads CASSQGGYPYGYTF. CDR3 DNA sequence: TGTGCCAGCAGCCAAGGGGGGTACCCCTATGGCTACACCTTC.

This clone was picked up one time. This chain connects TRBV7-2 to TRBJ1-1; D gene unclear. This CDR3 is 15 amino acids long. Germline loops: CDR1 SGHTA, CDR2 FQGNSA. Deletions cut 5 bases from V and 8 bases from J, with 21 bases between. CDR3 region: CASSPLLELVSEAFF. As DNA, the CDR3 is TGTGCCAGCAGCCCCCTATTGGAATTAGTTAGCGAAGCTTTCTTT.

This rearrangement joins TRBV6-1 to TRBJ2-7; 8 bases are a match to TRBD1. Germline loops: CDR1 MNHNS, CDR2 SASEGT. Trimming cost V 4 bases and J 0 bases; bases outside gene matches: 8. The CDR3 loop spans 16 amino acids. The CDR3 spells CASSGARQGSSYEQYF. CDR3 nucleotides: TGTGCCAGCAGTGGGGCCCGACAGGGGAGCTCCTACGAGCAGTACTTC.

The chain is built from TRBV18 and TRBJ1-4, with a weak D call TRBD1 (6 bases). This CDR3 is built from 15 residues. Trimming cost V 4 bases and J 0 bases, with 9 bases left between them. Germline V CDR1 and CDR2: KGHSH, LQKENI. The CDR3 loop is CASSLTGTTNEKLFF. The CDR3 coding sequence is TGTGCCAGCTCACTAACAGGGACAACTAATGAAAAACTGTTTTTT.

The V call is TRBV28, the J call TRBJ1-2; D is perhaps TRBD1 (5 bases). The CDR3 has 17 amino acids. Germline lookup yields CDR1 MDHEN and CDR2 SYDVKM. Trimming cost V 1 base and J 1 base, with 16 bases left between them. The CDR3 bases are TGTGCCAGCAGTTTATATGGGGGTACTTACCTTAACTATGGCTACACCTTC. This sequence encodes CASSLYGGTYLNYGYTF.

This clone was found a few times. This rearrangement joins TRBV14 to TRBJ2-7, with 8 nucleotides matching TRBD2. This CDR3 has 16 amino acids. The V gene's germline CDR1 is SGHDN and CDR2 FVKESK. The ends lost 1 base at V and 2 bases at J; junction bases unmatched: 7. CDR3 loop: CASSQVSAGGPYEQYF. The CDR3 DNA is TGTGCCAGCAGCCAAGTGTCCGCGGGAGGCCCCTACGAGCAGTACTTC. Looking up the rest from reference TRBV14 and TRBJ2-7 gives the full variable domain: EAGVTQFPSHSVIEKGQTVTLRCDPISGHDNLYWYRRVMGKEIKFLLHFVKESKQDESGMPNNRFLAERTGGTYSTLKVQPAELEDSGVYFCASSQVSAGGPYEQYFGPGTRLTVT.

For this clone: This sample also contains other DNA sequences that code for the same CDR3. The chain uses TRBV28 and TRBJ1-4, with a tentative D call TRBD1 (6 bases). CDR3 length: 15 amino acids. Germline V gives CDR1 MDHEN, CDR2 SYDVKM. V dropped 5 bases and J dropped 2 bases, with 12 bases sitting between them. CDR3 protein: CASSLTGTTNEKLFF. CDR3 sequence (DNA): TGTGCCAGCAGTCTCACAGGGACGACTAATGAAAAACTGTTTTTT.

This chain connects TRBV4-2 to TRBJ1-1; D gene uncertain. Germline V gene data show CDR1 as LGHNA and CDR2 as YNFKEQ. The V end lost 0 bases, the J end lost 1 base, and 6 bases lay between the germline ends. The CDR3 sequence is 14 residues long. CDR3 amino acids: CASSQDRQNTEAFF. Written as DNA, the CDR3 is TGTGCCAGCAGCCAAGATCGGCAGAACACTGAAGCTTTCTTT.